This T cell receptor (beta chain) emerged from a study of OX40 agonist ivuxolimab in advanced cancers. For the study at large: Every 2 weeks, patients received ivuxolimab intravenously, dosed at 0.01 to 10 mg/kg. The dose-escalation cohort had hepatocellular carcinoma, melanoma, renal cell or head and neck cancer. Study-wide results and caveats: With doses of 0.1-3.0 mg/kg, partial responders showed among the lowest clonal expansion. At 0.1 to 3.0 mg/kg, clonal expansion of CD4+ and CD8+ blood T cells had occurred by week 6.

The CDR3 spans 15 residues. V lost 2 bases and J lost 3, with 11 bases in between. Germline values: CDR1 SGHRS, CDR2 YFSETQ. With respect to this clone: What it binds is not known.

The table came from immunoSEQ multiplex PCR; TCRdb's copy has only in-frame clones and leaves some out. This sample has more than 60,000 clones, with 85% found just once. The sequence came from an adult with an advanced solid tumor such as melanoma, head and neck, liver or kidney cancer. V and J are TRBV5-1 and TRBJ1-4; D gene unclear. Specimen: CD4+ or CD8+ T cells sorted from blood, collected in a trial of the OX40 agonist ivuxolimab. Written as DNA, the CDR3 is TGCGCCAGCAGCTTCTTGAATGATGCTAATGAAAAACTGTTTTTT. Its translation: CASSFLNDANEKLFF. Combining the CDR3 with reference TRBV5-1 and TRBJ1-4 gives the whole variable domain KAGVTQTPRYLIKTRGQQVTLSCSPISGHRSVSWYQQTPGQGLQFLFEYFSETQRNKGNFPGRFSGRQFSNSRSEMNVSTLELGDSALYLCASSFLNDANEKLFFGSGTQLSVL.